The sequence of this T cell receptor (beta chain) was determined in a study of response to subunit inactivated influenza vaccine. Findings and caveats of the study: T cells newly recruited by each seasonal influenza vaccination are few, the authors suggested.

This clonotype has just a few counts. Antigen: not known. One entry per CDR3 protein, called by TCRdb with MiXCR from the RT-PCR reads. The repertoire consists of hundreds of thousands of distinct CDR3 sequences, with approximately 17% occurring once and the leading ten covering about 11%. The receptor's source is a man over 45 who received an inactivated influenza vaccine. The sample here was PBMCs from blood, taken roughly 5 days after vaccination.

CDR3: CSARDQGLASDTQYF. The CDR3 DNA sequence: TGCAGTGCTAGAGATCAAGGGCTAGCTTCAGATACGCAGTATTTT. The chain joins TRBV20-1 to TRBJ2-3; a weak D match, TRBD2 (5 bases). The V end was cut by 0 bases, the J end by 4 bases, with 14 bases between. This CDR3 contains 15 residues. Germline-derived CDR1 and CDR2 are DFQATT and SNEGSKA (reference sequence).